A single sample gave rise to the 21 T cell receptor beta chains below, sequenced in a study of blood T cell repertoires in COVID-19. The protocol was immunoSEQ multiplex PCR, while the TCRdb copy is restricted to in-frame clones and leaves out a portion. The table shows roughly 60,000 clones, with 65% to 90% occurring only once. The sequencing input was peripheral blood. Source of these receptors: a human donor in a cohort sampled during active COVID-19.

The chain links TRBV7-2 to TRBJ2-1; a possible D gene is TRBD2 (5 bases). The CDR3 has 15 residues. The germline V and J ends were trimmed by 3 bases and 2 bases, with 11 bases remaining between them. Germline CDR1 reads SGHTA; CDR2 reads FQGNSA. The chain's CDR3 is CASSFPTLAYNEQFF. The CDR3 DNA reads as TGTGCCAGCAGCTTCCCGACACTAGCCTACAATGAGCAGTTCTTC.

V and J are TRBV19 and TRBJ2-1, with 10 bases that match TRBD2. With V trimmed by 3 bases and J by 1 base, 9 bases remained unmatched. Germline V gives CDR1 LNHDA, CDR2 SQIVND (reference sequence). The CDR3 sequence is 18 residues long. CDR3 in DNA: TGTGCCAGTAGTATCAGGGTGGTAGCGGGAGGTTCCTACAATGAGCAGTTCTTC. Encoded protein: CASSIRVVAGGSYNEQFF.

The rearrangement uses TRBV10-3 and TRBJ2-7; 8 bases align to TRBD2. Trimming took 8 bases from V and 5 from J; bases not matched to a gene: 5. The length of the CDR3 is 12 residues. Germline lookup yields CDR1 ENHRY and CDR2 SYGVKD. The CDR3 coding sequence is TGTGCCATCGCGCCCGGGGGGGACGAGCAGTACTTC. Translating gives CAIAPGGDEQYF.

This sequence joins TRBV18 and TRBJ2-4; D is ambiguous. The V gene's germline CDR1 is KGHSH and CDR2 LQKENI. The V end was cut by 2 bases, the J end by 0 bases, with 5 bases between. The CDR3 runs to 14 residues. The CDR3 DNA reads TGTGCCAGCTCACCAGGGCAAGCCAAAAACATTCAGTACTTC. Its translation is CASSPGQAKNIQYF.

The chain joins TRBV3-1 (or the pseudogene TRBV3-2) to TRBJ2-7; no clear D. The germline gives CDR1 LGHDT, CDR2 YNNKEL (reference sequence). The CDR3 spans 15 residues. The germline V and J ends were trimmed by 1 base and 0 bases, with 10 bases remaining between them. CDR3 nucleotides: TGTGCCAGCAGCCAAGTTGTCCTCCCCTCCTACGAGCAGTACTTC. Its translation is CASSQVVLPSYEQYF.

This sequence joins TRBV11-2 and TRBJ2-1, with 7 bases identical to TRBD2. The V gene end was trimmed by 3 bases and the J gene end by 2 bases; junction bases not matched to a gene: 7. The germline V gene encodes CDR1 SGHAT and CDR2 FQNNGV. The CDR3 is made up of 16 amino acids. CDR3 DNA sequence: TGTGCCAGCAGCTTGGGGCTAGCGGAAACCTACAATGAGCAGTTCTTC. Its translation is CASSLGLAETYNEQFF.

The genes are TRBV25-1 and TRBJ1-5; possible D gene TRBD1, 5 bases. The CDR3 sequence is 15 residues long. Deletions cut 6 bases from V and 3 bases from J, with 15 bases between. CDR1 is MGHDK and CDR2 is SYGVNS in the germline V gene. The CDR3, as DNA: TGTGCCAGCAGCCCAGTAGACAGCCTCAATCAGCCCCAGCATTTT. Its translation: CASSPVDSLNQPQHF.

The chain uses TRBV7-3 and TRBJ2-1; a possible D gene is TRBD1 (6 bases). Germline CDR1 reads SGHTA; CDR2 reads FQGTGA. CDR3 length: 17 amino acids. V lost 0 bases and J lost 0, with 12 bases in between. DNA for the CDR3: TGTGCCAGCAGCTTAACCAGGGGTCAGGGCTCCTACAATGAGCAGTTCTTC. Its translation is CASSLTRGQGSYNEQFF.

The CDR3 is CASSSAGGNNEQFF. As DNA, the CDR3 is TGTGCCAGTAGTTCAGCGGGAGGGAACAATGAGCAGTTCTTC. The chain carries TRBV19 and TRBJ2-1; 10 nucleotides line up with TRBD2. V shed 5 bases and J 5 bases; nucleotides not matched to a gene: 3. This CDR3 region has 14 residues. Germline V CDR1 and CDR2: LNHDA, SQIVND (reference sequence).

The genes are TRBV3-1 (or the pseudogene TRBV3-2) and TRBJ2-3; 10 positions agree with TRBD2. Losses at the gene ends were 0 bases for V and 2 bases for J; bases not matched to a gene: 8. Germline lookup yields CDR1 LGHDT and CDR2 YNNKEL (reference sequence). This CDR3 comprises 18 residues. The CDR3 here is CASSQDRASGRFTDTQYF. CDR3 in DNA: TGTGCCAGCAGCCAAGATAGGGCTAGCGGGAGATTCACAGATACGCAGTATTTT.

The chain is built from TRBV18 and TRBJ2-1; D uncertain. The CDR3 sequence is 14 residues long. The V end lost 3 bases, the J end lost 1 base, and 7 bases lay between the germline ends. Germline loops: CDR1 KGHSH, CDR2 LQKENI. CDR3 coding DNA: TGTGCCAGCTCACCCCCCGGGTCCTACAATGAGCAGTTCTTC. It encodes CASSPPGSYNEQFF.

DNA for the CDR3: TGTGCCAGCAGCCCCGGGACAAGTAATGAGCAGTTCTTC. This translates into CASSPGTSNEQFF. The chain is built from TRBV7-3 and TRBJ2-1, with D possibly being TRBD1 (6 bases). V was trimmed by 5 bases and J by 7 bases, leaving 12 bases between them. Germline-derived CDR1 and CDR2 are SGHTA and FQGTGA. The CDR3 spans 13 residues.

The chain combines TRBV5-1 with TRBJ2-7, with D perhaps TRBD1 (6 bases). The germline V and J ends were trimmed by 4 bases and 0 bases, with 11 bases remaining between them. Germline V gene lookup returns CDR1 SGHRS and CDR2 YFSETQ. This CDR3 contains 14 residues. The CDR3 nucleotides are TGCGCCAGCAGCCTACGGACAGACTCCTACGAGCAGTACTTC. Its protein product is CASSLRTDSYEQYF.

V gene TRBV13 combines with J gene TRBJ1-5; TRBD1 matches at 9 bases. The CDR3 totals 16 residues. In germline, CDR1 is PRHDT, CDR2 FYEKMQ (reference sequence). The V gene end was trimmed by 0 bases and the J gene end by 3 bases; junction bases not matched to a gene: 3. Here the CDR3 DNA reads TGTGCCAGCAGCTTAGGGGGACAGGGTAACAATCAGCCCCAGCATTTT. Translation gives CASSLGGQGNNQPQHF.

CDR3 sequence (DNA): TGTGCCAGTAGGATGCAGGGTCAAGAGACCCAGTACTTC. It is translated as CASRMQGQETQYF. The rearrangement joins TRBV19 to TRBJ2-5; TRBD1 might be the D (5 bases). The CDR3 loop spans 13 amino acids. From germline, CDR1 is LNHDA and CDR2 SQIVND (reference sequence). V lost 6 bases and J 2 bases, leaving 10 bases between the germline ends.

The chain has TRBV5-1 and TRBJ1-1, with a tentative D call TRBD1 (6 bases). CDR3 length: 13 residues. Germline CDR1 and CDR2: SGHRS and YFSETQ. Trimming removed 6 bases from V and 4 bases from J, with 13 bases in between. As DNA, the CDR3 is TGCGCCAGCACACAGGGTGCGGGCACTGAAGCTTTCTTT. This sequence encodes CASTQGAGTEAFF.

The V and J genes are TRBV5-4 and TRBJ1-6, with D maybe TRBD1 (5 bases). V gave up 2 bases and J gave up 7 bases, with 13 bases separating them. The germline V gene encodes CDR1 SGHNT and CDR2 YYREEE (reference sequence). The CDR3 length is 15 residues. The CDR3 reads CASSLAGPRNSPLHF. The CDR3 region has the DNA TGTGCCAGCAGCTTAGCGGGACCCCGGAATTCACCCCTCCACTTT.

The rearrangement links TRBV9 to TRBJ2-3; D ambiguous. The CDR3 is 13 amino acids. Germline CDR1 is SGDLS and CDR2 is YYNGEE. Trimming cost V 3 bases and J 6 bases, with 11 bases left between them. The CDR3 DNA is TGTGCCAGCAGCGGTCACACCGGGGATACGCAGTATTTT. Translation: CASSGHTGDTQYF.

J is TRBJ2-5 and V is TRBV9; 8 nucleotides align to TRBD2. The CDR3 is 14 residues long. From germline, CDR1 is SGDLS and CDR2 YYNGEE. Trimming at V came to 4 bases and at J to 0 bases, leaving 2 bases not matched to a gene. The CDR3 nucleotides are TGTGCCAGCAGCAGGACTAGCAACCAAGAGACCCAGTACTTC. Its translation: CASSRTSNQETQYF.

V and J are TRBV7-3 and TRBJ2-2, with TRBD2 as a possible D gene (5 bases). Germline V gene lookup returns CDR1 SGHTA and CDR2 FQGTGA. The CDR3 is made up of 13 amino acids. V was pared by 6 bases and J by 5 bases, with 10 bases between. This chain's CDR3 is CASRPEGTGELFF. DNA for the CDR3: TGTGCCAGCAGACCTGAGGGTACCGGGGAGCTGTTTTTT. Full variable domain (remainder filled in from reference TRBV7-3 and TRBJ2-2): GAGVSQTPSNKVTEKGKYVELRCDPISGHTALYWYRQSLGQGPEFLIYFQGTGAADDSGLPNDRFFAVRPEGSVSTLKIQRTERGDSAVYLCASRPEGTGELFFGEGSRLTVL.

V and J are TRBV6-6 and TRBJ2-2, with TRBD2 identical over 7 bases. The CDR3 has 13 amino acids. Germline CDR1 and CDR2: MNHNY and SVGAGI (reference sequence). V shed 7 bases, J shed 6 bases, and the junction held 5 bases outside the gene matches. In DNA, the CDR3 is TGTGCCAGCAATGCGGGGGAGGCCGGGGAGCTGTTTTTT. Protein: CASNAGEAGELFF.